This T cell receptor beta chain was obtained from a study of neurological immune-mediated disorders. Whole-study findings and limits: In HTLV-1-associated myelopathy, TCR clonal expansion was greatest, whereas multiple sclerosis had the least, falling below healthy controls. There were no CDR3 amino acid sequences shared by expanded clones across subjects, a result suggesting private repertoires in all groups.

This clonotype was seen many times. Its specificity is unknown. The J segment lost 6 bases and the V segment lost 0 bases, leaving 6 bases of the junction unmatched. CDR1 MNHEY and CDR2 SVGAGI come from the germline V gene. This CDR3 is built from 15 residues. The cDNA was synthesized by means of template-switch 5'RACE, which was carried out with 10-nucleotide random UMIs. One entry per CDR3 protein, called by TCRdb with MiXCR from the 5' RACE reads. The sample comprises about 59,000 distinct CDR3 sequences, under 30% of which are singletons, and 3.5% to 5.5% rests with the top ten. Stated time point: technical triplicate 2.

V gene TRBV6-5 combines with J gene TRBJ1-1; 8 nucleotides align to TRBD1. The sequence was collected from a man aged 60-69 years with HTLV-1-associated myelopathy (HAM/TSP). Specimen: PBMCs. The DNA of the CDR3 is TGTGCCAGCAGTTACTCGGGACAGGAATCGGCTGAAGCTTTCTTT. Translation: CASSYSGQESAEAFF.